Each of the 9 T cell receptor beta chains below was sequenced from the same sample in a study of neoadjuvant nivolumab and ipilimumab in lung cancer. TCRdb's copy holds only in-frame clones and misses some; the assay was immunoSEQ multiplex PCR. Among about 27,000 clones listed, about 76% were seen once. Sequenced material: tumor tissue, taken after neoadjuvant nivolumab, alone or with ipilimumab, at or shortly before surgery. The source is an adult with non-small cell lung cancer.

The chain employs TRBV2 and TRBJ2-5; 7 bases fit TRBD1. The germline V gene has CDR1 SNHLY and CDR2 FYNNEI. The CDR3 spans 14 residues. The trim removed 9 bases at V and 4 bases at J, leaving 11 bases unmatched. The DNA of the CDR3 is TGTGCCAGTTACAGGGGCATGCGGGTAGAGACCCAGTACTTC. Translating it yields CASYRGMRVETQYF. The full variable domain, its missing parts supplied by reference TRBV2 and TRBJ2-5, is EPEVTQTPSHQVTQMGQEVILRCVPISNHLYFYWYRQILGQKVEFLVSFYNNEISEKSEIFDDQFSVERPDGSNFTLKIRSTKLEDSAMYFCASYRGMRVETQYFGPGTRLLVL.

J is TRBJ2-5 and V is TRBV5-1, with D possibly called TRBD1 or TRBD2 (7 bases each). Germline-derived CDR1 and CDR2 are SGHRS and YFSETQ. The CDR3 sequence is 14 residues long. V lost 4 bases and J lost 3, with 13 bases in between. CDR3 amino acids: CASSPGGAEETQYF. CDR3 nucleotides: TGCGCCAGCAGCCCAGGGGGGGCTGAAGAGACCCAGTACTTC.

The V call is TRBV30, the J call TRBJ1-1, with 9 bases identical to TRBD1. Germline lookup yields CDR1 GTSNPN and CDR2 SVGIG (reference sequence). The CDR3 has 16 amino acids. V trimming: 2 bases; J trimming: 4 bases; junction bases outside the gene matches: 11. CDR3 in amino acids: CAWSYTPGQGGTEAFF. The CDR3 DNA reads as TGTGCCTGGAGTTACACTCCGGGACAGGGAGGCACTGAAGCTTTCTTT. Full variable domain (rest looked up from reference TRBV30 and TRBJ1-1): SQTIHQWPATLVQPVGSPLSLECTVEGTSNPNLYWYRQAAGRGLQLLFYSVGIGQISSEVPQNLSASRPQDRQFILSSKKLLLSDSGFYLCAWSYTPGQGGTEAFFGQGTRLTVV.

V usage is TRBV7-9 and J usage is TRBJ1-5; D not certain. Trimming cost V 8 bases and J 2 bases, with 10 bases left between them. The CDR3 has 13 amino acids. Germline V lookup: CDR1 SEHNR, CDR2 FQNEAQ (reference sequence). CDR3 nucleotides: TGTGCCAGCTCGTGGGGTGGCAATCAGCCCCAGCATTTT. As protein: CASSWGGNQPQHF.

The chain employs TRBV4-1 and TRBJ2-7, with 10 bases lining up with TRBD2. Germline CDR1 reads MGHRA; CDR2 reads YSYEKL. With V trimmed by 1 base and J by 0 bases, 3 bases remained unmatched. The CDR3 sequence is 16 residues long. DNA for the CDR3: TGCGCCAGCAGCCAAGGAGCTAGCGGGAGCTCCTACGAGCAGTACTTC. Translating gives CASSQGASGSSYEQYF.

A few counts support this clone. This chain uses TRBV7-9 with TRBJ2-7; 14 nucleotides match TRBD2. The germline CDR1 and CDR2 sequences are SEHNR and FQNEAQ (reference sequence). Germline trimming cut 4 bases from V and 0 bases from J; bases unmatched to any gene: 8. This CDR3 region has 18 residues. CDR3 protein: CASSSRLAGGNSSYEQYF. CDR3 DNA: TGTGCCAGCAGCTCCCGACTAGCGGGGGGGAATAGCTCCTACGAGCAGTACTTC.

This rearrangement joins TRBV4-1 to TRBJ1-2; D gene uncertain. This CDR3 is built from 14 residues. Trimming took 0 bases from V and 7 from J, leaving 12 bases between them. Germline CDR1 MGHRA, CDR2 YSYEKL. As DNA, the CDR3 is TGCGCCAGCAGCCAAGAAGTGAACCCCCTTGGCTACACCTTC. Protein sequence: CASSQEVNPLGYTF.

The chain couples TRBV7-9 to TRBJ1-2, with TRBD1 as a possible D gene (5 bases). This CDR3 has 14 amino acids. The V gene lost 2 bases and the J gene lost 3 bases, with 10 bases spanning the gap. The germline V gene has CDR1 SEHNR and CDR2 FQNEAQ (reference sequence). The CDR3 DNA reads TGTGCCAGCAGCTTATTAGCGGGGGACTATGGCTACACCTTC. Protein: CASSLLAGDYGYTF.

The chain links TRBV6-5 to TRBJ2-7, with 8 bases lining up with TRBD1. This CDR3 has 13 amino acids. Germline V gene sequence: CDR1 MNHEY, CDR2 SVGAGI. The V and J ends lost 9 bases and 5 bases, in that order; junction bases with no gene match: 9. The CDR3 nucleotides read TGTGCCAGTAGGAGGACAGGGCGTAACGAGCAGTACTTC. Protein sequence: CASRRTGRNEQYF.